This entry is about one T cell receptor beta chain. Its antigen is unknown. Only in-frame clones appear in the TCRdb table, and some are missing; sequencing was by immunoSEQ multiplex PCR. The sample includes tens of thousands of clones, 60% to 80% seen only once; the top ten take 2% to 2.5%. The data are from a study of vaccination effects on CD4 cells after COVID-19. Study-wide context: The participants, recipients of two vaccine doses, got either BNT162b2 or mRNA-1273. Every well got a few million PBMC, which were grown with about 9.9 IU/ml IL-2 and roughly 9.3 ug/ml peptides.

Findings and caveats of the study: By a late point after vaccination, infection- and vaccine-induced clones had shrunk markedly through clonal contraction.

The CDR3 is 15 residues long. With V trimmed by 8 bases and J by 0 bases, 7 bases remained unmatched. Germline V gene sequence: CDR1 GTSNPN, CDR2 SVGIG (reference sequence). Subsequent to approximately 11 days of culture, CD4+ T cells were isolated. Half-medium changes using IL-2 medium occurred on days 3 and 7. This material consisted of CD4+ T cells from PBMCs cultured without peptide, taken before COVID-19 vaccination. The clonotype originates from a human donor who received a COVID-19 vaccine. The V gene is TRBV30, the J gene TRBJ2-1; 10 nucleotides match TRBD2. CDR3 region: CAHDKRGGSYNEQFF. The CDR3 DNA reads TGTGCCCACGATAAGCGGGGGGGCTCCTACAATGAGCAGTTCTTC.